One sample yielded the 12 T cell receptor beta chains listed below, sequenced in a study of spatial heterogeneity in lung cancer. TCRdb fed the 5' RACE reads into MiXCR, producing one record per CDR3 protein. This table has under 7,000 distinct CDR3 sequences, approximately 12% appearing once. Time point reported: sample taken at primary tumor resection. Whole RNA from tumor, nontumor lung or frozen PBMC was sequenced unsorted. The sample here was normal lung tissue next to the tumor, taken at surgery. The receptors were sampled from a male donor with early-stage non-small cell lung cancer.

This clonotype appeared many times. This chain uses TRBV10-2 with TRBJ2-7, with a weak D call TRBD2 (7 bases). The V end lost 8 bases, the J end lost 4 bases, and 12 bases lay between the germline ends. The CDR3 is 12 residues long. The germline V gene has CDR1 WSHSY and CDR2 SAAADI. The CDR3 here is CASGGGGYEQYF. In nucleotides, the CDR3 is TGCGCCAGCGGGGGAGGGGGATACGAGCAGTACTTC.

Within the sample, this clonotype is medium-sized. The rearrangement joins TRBV20-1 to TRBJ2-3; 10 bases agree with TRBD2. The germline V gene encodes CDR1 DFQATT and CDR2 SNEGSKA (reference sequence). Trimming at V came to 0 bases and at J to 1 base, leaving 4 bases not matched to a gene. The CDR3 runs 16 residues. CDR3 residues: CSARDFTSGGTDTQYF. CDR3 DNA: TGCAGTGCTAGAGATTTCACTAGCGGGGGCACAGATACGCAGTATTTT.

Many counts were recorded for this clonotype. This sequence joins TRBV3-1 and TRBJ1-1; 11 bases line up with TRBD1. Looked up from germline, CDR1 is LGHDT and CDR2 is YNNKEL (reference sequence). This CDR3 contains 17 residues. J was trimmed by 3 bases and V by 4 bases; bases with no gene match: 10. Written as DNA, the CDR3 is TGTGCCAGCAGCCGCGGACAGGGGGCAACCTTCCACACTGAAGCTTTCTTT. It is translated as CASSRGQGATFHTEAFF. Full variable domain (missing parts from reference TRBV3-1 and TRBJ1-1): DTAVSQTPKYLVTQMGNDKSIKCEQNLGHDTMYWYKQDSKKFLKIMFSYNNKELIINETVPNRFSPKSPDKAHLNLHINSLELGDSAVYFCASSRGQGATFHTEAFFGQGTRLTVV.

This clonotype appeared many times. CDR3 sequence reads: CAWSPPGGPTLQFF. DNA for the CDR3: TGTGCCTGGAGTCCCCCAGGCGGGCCGACCCTTCAGTTCTTC. The V and J genes are TRBV30 and TRBJ2-1, with D perhaps TRBD2 (5 bases). Germline V gene sequence: CDR1 GTSNPN, CDR2 SVGIG (reference sequence). This CDR3 has 14 residues. Trimming shortened V by 2 bases and J by 13 bases, and 21 bases separated the two germline ends.

This clonotype was counted at least ten times. This chain joins TRBV20-1 and TRBJ1-3; weak D call: TRBD1 (6 bases). The CDR3 sequence is 15 residues long. Trimming removed 3 bases from V and 8 bases from J, with 20 bases in between. Germline V gene data show CDR1 as DFQATT and CDR2 as SNEGSKA (reference sequence). CDR3 sequence (DNA): TGCAGTGCTAGGAGGGGGGCGGGCTTGATAGACACCATATATTTT. It codes for CSARRGAGLIDTIYF.

This clonotype was detected only a few times. J is TRBJ2-5 and V is TRBV7-9; TRBD2 aligns across 14 bases. V dropped 5 bases and J dropped 4; count of bases not matched to a gene: 21. The CDR3 is 21 amino acids. Germline CDR1 reads SEHNR; CDR2 reads FQNEAQ (reference sequence). CDR3 sequence (DNA): TGTGCCAGCAGCCCTGATCCCATTTTGGGACTAGCGGGAGTCGCCGTAGAGACCCAGTACTTC. Encoded protein: CASSPDPILGLAGVAVETQYF.

This clonotype was counted only a few times. The rearrangement links TRBV20-1 to TRBJ2-7; TRBD2 agrees at 8 bases. CDR1 and CDR2 from the germline V gene are DFQATT and SNEGSKA (reference sequence). V shed 3 bases, J shed 7 bases, and the junction held 17 bases outside the gene matches. The CDR3 is made up of 16 amino acids. The CDR3 loop is CSASETRRGGLKEQYF. CDR3 nucleotides: TGCAGTGCTAGCGAGACGCGTCGGGGGGGCCTGAAAGAGCAGTACTTC.

With respect to this clonotype: Mismatch with germline at one junction end may stem from a read error. J is TRBJ1-1 and V is TRBV6-6, with D unclear. In germline, CDR1 is MNHNY, CDR2 SVGAGI (reference sequence). There are 16 residues in the CDR3. Written as DNA, the CDR3 is TGTGCCAGCAGTTACAACTCTCCAGGCGTGAACACCGAAGCTTTCTTT. Translated, it gives CASSYNSPGVNTEAFF.

This clonotype has ten or more counts. This rearrangement joins TRBV7-2 to TRBJ2-3; 10 bases line up with TRBD1. The V and J ends lost 7 bases and 1 base, in that order; junction bases with no gene match: 8. Germline V gives CDR1 SGHTA, CDR2 FQGNSA. The length of the CDR3 is 16 residues. The CDR3 region is CASMDSGTGGTDTQYF. CDR3 DNA: TGTGCCAGCATGGATTCCGGGACAGGGGGCACAGATACGCAGTATTTT.

This clonotype has a count of ten or more. Here the CDR3 reads CASSERAGSSTEAFF. The CDR3 DNA follows: TGTGCCAGCAGTGAAAGGGCAGGGAGTAGCACTGAAGCTTTCTTT. V gene TRBV2 combines with J gene TRBJ1-1; TRBD1 is a possible D gene (5 bases). This CDR3 has 15 amino acids. Trimming stripped 2 bases from V and 4 bases from J, with 14 bases between. Germline CDR1 and CDR2: SNHLY and FYNNEI.

Many counts were recorded for this clonotype. The chain is built from TRBV4-2 and TRBJ2-7; the D gene could be TRBD1 or TRBD2 (5 bases each). Germline V CDR1 and CDR2: LGHNA, YNFKEQ. Trimming removed 0 bases from V and 0 bases from J, with 12 bases in between. This CDR3 contains 16 residues. This chain's CDR3 is CASSQDQYGTSYEQYF. DNA of the CDR3: TGTGCCAGCAGCCAAGATCAGTACGGGACCTCCTACGAGCAGTACTTC.

The table lists this clonotype with many counts. One junction end disagrees with the germline gene, perhaps due to a read error. CDR3 residues: CASSQEGAGGNTIYF. CDR3 bases: TGTGCCAGCAGTCAAGAGGGGGCTGGAGGAAACACCATATATTTT. The chain has TRBV3-1 and TRBJ1-3, with TRBD1 matching over 7 bases. CDR1 is LGHDT, CDR2 YNNKEL, per germline (reference sequence). The CDR3 is 15 amino acids. Full variable domain (remainder filled in from reference TRBV3-1 and TRBJ1-3): DTAVSQTPKYLVTQMGNDKSIKCEQNLGHDTMYWYKQDSKKFLKIMFSYNNKELIINETVPNRFSPKSPDKAHLNLHINSLELGDSAVYFCASSQEGAGGNTIYFGEGSWLTVV.